A selection of T cell receptor beta chains follows, all from one sample in a study of blood T cell repertoires in COVID-19. Repertoires were generated with immunoSEQ multiplex PCR, while TCRdb's copy carries only in-frame clones and drops some. Here the sample spans some 140,000 clones, 80% to 90% being singletons. Sequences were obtained from peripheral blood. These receptors were taken from a human donor in a cohort sampled during active COVID-19. CDR3s include the opening cysteine and the closing phenylalanine or tryptophan. D genes are given only for firm matches. Rows give clone size only sometimes, using once, few, many, or a class for an expanded clone.

v_call: TRBV3-1/TRBV3-2; clone_size: -; j_call: TRBJ2-1; d_call: TRBD1; cdr3_aa: CASSRRGTVNEQFF; cdr3_nt: TGTGCCAGCAGCAGACGAGGGACAGTCAATGAGCAGTTCTTC
v_call: TRBV28; clone_size: -; j_call: TRBJ2-7; d_call: TRBD2; cdr3_aa: CASSPPTSGGAYEQYF; cdr3_nt: TGTGCCAGCAGCCCACCGACTAGCGGGGGGGCCTACGAGCAGTACTTC
v_call: TRBV7-2; clone_size: few; j_call: TRBJ1-6; d_call: TRBD1; cdr3_aa: CASSLSVGDRGPLHF; cdr3_nt: TGTGCCAGCAGCCTCTCGGTGGGGGACAGGGGCCCCCTCCACTTT
v_call: TRBV7-6; clone_size: once; j_call: TRBJ2-3; d_call: TRBD2; cdr3_aa: CASSLVSGGLAFNTQYF; cdr3_nt: TGTGCCAGCAGCTTAGTGTCTGGGGGACTAGCGTTTAATACGCAGTATTTT
v_call: TRBV27; clone_size: -; j_call: TRBJ2-7; d_call: TRBD1; cdr3_aa: CASRSRDSSYEQYF; cdr3_nt: TGTGCCAGCAGATCCCGGGACAGCTCCTACGAGCAGTACTTC
v_call: TRBV29-1; clone_size: -; j_call: TRBJ2-5; d_call: TRBD2; cdr3_aa: CSALGAGRGAQETQYF; cdr3_nt: TGCAGCGCCCTAGGGGCAGGGCGGGGGGCACAAGAGACCCAGTACTTC
v_call: TRBV6-5; clone_size: -; j_call: TRBJ1-5; d_call: TRBD1; cdr3_aa: CASRTQQGHQPQHF; cdr3_nt: TGTGCCAGCAGGACTCAACAGGGGCATCAGCCCCAGCATTTT
v_call: TRBV10-3; clone_size: once; j_call: TRBJ2-1; d_call: TRBD2; cdr3_aa: CAISGGSSYNEQFF; cdr3_nt: TGTGCCATCAGCGGGGGGAGCTCCTACAATGAGCAGTTCTTC
v_call: TRBV30; clone_size: -; j_call: TRBJ2-3; d_call: -; cdr3_aa: CAWSDSRDTQYF; cdr3_nt: TGTGCCTGGAGTGACTCGCGAGATACGCAGTATTTT
v_call: TRBV30; clone_size: -; j_call: TRBJ1-4; d_call: TRBD1; cdr3_aa: CAYGQGGFEKLFF; cdr3_nt: TGTGCCTACGGACAGGGAGGTTTTGAAAAACTGTTTTTT
v_call: TRBV7-8; clone_size: -; j_call: TRBJ1-2; d_call: -; cdr3_aa: CASSAPDSPSGGYTF; cdr3_nt: TGTGCCAGCAGCGCCCCGGACAGCCCTTCTGGGGGCTACACCTTC
v_call: TRBV28; clone_size: -; j_call: TRBJ2-7; d_call: -; cdr3_aa: CASSFSGGPSEQYF; cdr3_nt: TGTGCCAGCAGTTTTTCCGGGGGGCCTAGCGAGCAGTACTTC
v_call: TRBV4-1; clone_size: -; j_call: TRBJ2-5; d_call: TRBD2; cdr3_aa: CASSQEQRGYQETQYF; cdr3_nt: TGCGCCAGCAGCCAAGAACAGCGGGGGTACCAAGAGACCCAGTACTTC
v_call: TRBV6-5; clone_size: -; j_call: TRBJ1-3; d_call: -; cdr3_aa: CASSYRQQAGNTIYF; cdr3_nt: TGTGCCAGCAGTTACCGACAGCAAGCTGGAAACACCATATATTTT
v_call: TRBV2; clone_size: once; j_call: TRBJ2-7; d_call: -; cdr3_aa: CASSDLGNEQYF; cdr3_nt: TGTGCCAGCAGTGACCTCGGGAACGAGCAGTACTTC
v_call: TRBV28; clone_size: -; j_call: TRBJ2-7; d_call: TRBD2; cdr3_aa: CASSSPGGEQYF; cdr3_nt: TGTGCCAGCAGTTCTCCGGGGGGCGAGCAGTACTTC
v_call: TRBV3-1/TRBV3-2; clone_size: -; j_call: TRBJ2-7; d_call: -; cdr3_aa: CASSQERGLVYEQYF; cdr3_nt: TGTGCCAGCAGCCAAGAACGAGGGTTGGTTTACGAGCAGTACTTC
v_call: TRBV13; clone_size: -; j_call: TRBJ1-2; d_call: TRBD1; cdr3_aa: CASSSGGSFGYTF; cdr3_nt: TGTGCCAGCAGCTCAGGGGGCTCGTTTGGCTACACCTTC
v_call: TRBV2; clone_size: -; j_call: TRBJ1-2; d_call: -; cdr3_aa: CASSVQDSPYGYTF; cdr3_nt: TGTGCCAGCAGTGTACAGGACAGCCCCTATGGCTACACCTTC
v_call: TRBV30; clone_size: -; j_call: TRBJ1-5; d_call: -; cdr3_aa: CAWARGNQPQHF; cdr3_nt: TGTGCCTGGGCTAGGGGGAATCAGCCCCAGCATTTT
v_call: TRBV5-1; clone_size: -; j_call: TRBJ2-1; d_call: TRBD2; cdr3_aa: CASSPGRLAGGVDNEQFF; cdr3_nt: TGCGCCAGCAGCCCAGGCAGACTAGCGGGGGGAGTAGACAATGAGCAGTTCTTC
v_call: TRBV18; clone_size: -; j_call: TRBJ1-5; d_call: -; cdr3_aa: CASSPSGGDQPQHF; cdr3_nt: TGTGCCAGCTCACCATCGGGGGGCGATCAGCCCCAGCATTTT
v_call: TRBV7-2; clone_size: -; j_call: TRBJ2-5; d_call: TRBD2; cdr3_aa: CASSLGGSGGDQETQYF; cdr3_nt: TGTGCCAGCAGCTTAGGAGGTAGCGGGGGGGATCAAGAGACCCAGTACTTC
v_call: TRBV5-1; clone_size: -; j_call: TRBJ1-1; d_call: TRBD1; cdr3_aa: CASSSYRGPTEAFF; cdr3_nt: TGCGCCAGCAGCTCCTACAGGGGGCCGACTGAAGCTTTCTTT
v_call: TRBV5-1; clone_size: -; j_call: TRBJ1-2; d_call: -; cdr3_aa: CASSPNILNYGYTF; cdr3_nt: TGCGCCAGCAGCCCGAACATCCTTAACTATGGCTACACCTTC
v_call: TRBV19; clone_size: -; j_call: TRBJ2-3; d_call: TRBD2; cdr3_aa: CASSVILGGTDTQYF; cdr3_nt: TGTGCCAGTAGTGTCATCCTGGGGGGGACAGATACGCAGTATTTT
v_call: TRBV18; clone_size: -; j_call: TRBJ1-3; d_call: TRBD1; cdr3_aa: CASSESGQVSGNTIYF; cdr3_nt: TGTGCCAGCTCAGAATCAGGACAGGTCTCTGGAAACACCATATATTTT
v_call: TRBV11-2; clone_size: -; j_call: TRBJ2-1; d_call: -; cdr3_aa: CASSLGGLIYNEQFF; cdr3_nt: TGTGCCAGCAGCTTAGGGGGGCTAATATACAATGAGCAGTTCTTC
v_call: TRBV6-5; clone_size: -; j_call: TRBJ1-4; d_call: -; cdr3_aa: CASSYSVRAGNEKLFF; cdr3_nt: TGTGCCAGCAGTTACTCGGTCAGGGCTGGTAATGAAAAACTGTTTTTT
v_call: TRBV5-5; clone_size: once; j_call: TRBJ1-5; d_call: -; cdr3_aa: CASSPLSSVNQPQHF; cdr3_nt: TGTGCCAGCAGCCCTCTCAGCAGCGTCAATCAGCCCCAGCATTTT
v_call: TRBV10-3; clone_size: once; j_call: TRBJ2-5; d_call: TRBD2; cdr3_aa: CAIAAGGLETQYF; cdr3_nt: TGTGCCATCGCGGCGGGGGGCCTAGAGACCCAGTACTTC
v_call: TRBV19; clone_size: -; j_call: TRBJ1-5; d_call: -; cdr3_aa: CASSILPAGAASNQPQHF; cdr3_nt: TGTGCCAGTAGTATCCTCCCGGCAGGGGCAGCCAGCAATCAGCCCCAGCATTTT